Below are 8 T cell receptor beta chains sequenced from a single sample in a study of T cell repertoires in cytomegalovirus infection (dated by TCRdb to the late 2010s). For sequencing, an Illumina HiSeq 1500 was employed. In-frame beta chains were kept once TCRdb had trimmed the public reads at Q25 with fastp and called clones with MiXCR. Identical CDR3 proteins give one entry, which carries the most common genes and DNA. The sample includes approximately 250,000 distinct CDR3 sequences, with about 12% observed a single time. Together, the top ten hold approximately 1.8% of the sample. Input material: PBMCs. All receptors derive from a human donor in good health (CMV status not recorded). Some clones in this sample may be carry-over from other donors' samples.

This chain joins TRBV19 and TRBJ1-4; D unclear. Germline CDR1 reads LNHDA; CDR2 reads SQIVND (reference sequence). Trimming shortened V by 3 bases and J by 0 bases, and 8 bases separated the two germline ends. CDR3 size: 15 residues. CDR3 nucleotide sequence: TGTGCCAGTAGTATCGGCGGAGCAACTAATGAAAAACTGTTTTTT. Protein: CASSIGGATNEKLFF.

This clonotype was found many times. The chain has TRBV2 and TRBJ2-1; D possibly matches TRBD1 or TRBD2 (6 bases each). Germline CDR1 and CDR2: SNHLY and FYNNEI. This CDR3 spans 10 amino acids. Trimming cost V 10 bases and J 8 bases, with 9 bases left between them. The CDR3 nucleotides read TGTGCCACGGGGGCCTATGAGCAGTTCTTC. It codes for CATGAYEQFF.

This clonotype was recorded at least ten times. This chain joins TRBV7-2 and TRBJ2-1; maybe TRBD2 (5 bases). The CDR3 has 13 amino acids. CDR1 is SGHTA and CDR2 is FQGNSA in the germline V gene. Between the trimmed V and J ends, which lost 2 bases and 10 bases, there was a span of 12 bases. This chain's CDR3 is CASSLYPGWEQFF. The CDR3 nucleotides read TGTGCCAGCAGCTTATACCCGGGGTGGGAGCAGTTCTTC.

In its sample, this clonotype was seen a few times. The chain links TRBV19 to TRBJ1-3, with TRBD1 matching over 7 bases. This CDR3 is 15 amino acids long. Per the germline V gene, CDR1 is LNHDA and CDR2 is SQIVND (reference sequence). With 5 bases clipped from V and 0 bases from J, the junction kept 4 bases outside the gene matches. Written as DNA, the CDR3 is TGTGCCAGTAGTGCCGGGACAGACTCTGGAAACACCATATATTTT. Translating gives CASSAGTDSGNTIYF.

The rearrangement uses TRBV7-2 and TRBJ1-6; D is unresolved. Germline lookup yields CDR1 SGHTA and CDR2 FQGNSA. V was shortened by 7 bases and J by 8 bases, with 18 bases between the two germline ends. The CDR3 totals 15 residues. CDR3 region: CASNLLPGRDSPLHF. CDR3 coding DNA: TGTGCCAGCAACCTACTCCCCGGGCGGGATTCACCCCTCCACTTT.

This clonotype has at least ten counts. The gene calls are TRBV29-1 and TRBJ1-5, with D perhaps TRBD1 (6 bases). Trimming stripped 4 bases from V and 4 bases from J, with 8 bases between. Germline-derived CDR1 and CDR2 are SQVTM and ANQGSEA. The CDR3 loop spans 12 amino acids. CDR3 sequence: CSVGGANQPQHF. CDR3 sequence (DNA): TGCAGCGTTGGGGGGGCAAATCAGCCCCAGCATTTT.

This clonotype was detected many times. This chain uses TRBV11-2 with TRBJ1-1; D is uncertain. The CDR3 totals 13 residues. Germline CDR1 reads SGHAT; CDR2 reads FQNNGV. V was clipped by 0 bases and J by 8 bases, with 10 bases between them. In DNA form, the CDR3 reads TGTGCCAGCAGCTTAGAACGGGGAGTCGAAGCTTTCTTT. Translating gives CASSLERGVEAFF. Drawing the rest from reference TRBV11-2 and TRBJ1-1, the complete variable domain is EAGVAQSPRYKIIEKRQSVAFWCNPISGHATLYWYQQILGQGPKLLIQFQNNGVVDDSQLPKDRFSAERLKGVDSTLKIQPAKLEDSAVYLCASSLERGVEAFFGQGTRLTVV.

This clonotype was counted at least ten times. V and J are TRBV6-2 or TRBV6-3 and TRBJ1-2; 8 positions match TRBD1. Germline V lookup: CDR1 MNHEY, CDR2 SVGEGT. There are 15 residues in the CDR3. The V and J ends lost 8 bases and 5 bases, in that order; junction bases with no gene match: 13. The CDR3 loop is CASRKRTGTLYGYTF. In nucleotides, the CDR3 is TGTGCCAGCCGAAAAAGGACAGGGACTCTTTATGGCTACACCTTC.